A selection of T cell receptor beta chains follows, all from one sample in a study of post-analysis software for immune sequencing data. TCRdb independently ran MiXCR on the PCR reads; one entry per CDR3 protein. The table includes fewer than 850,000 distinct CDR3 sequences, around 27% detected once. What was sequenced was blood. The receptors derive from a girl under 18 with multiple sclerosis. Both conserved end residues are trimmed from each CDR3. Fields, in order: J gene, V gene, clone size, CDR3 protein. Expanded clones get a size class; other rows say once, few or many, or leave the size out.

.	TRBV29-1	.	SVEDPAGVCEQY
.	TRBV10-3	.	AISRSGLQFVNTYNEQY
TRBJ2-1	TRBV6-1	.	ASIRTSSYNEQF
TRBJ2-5	TRBV27	.	ASSLSGAGIQETQY
TRBJ1-1	TRBV7-8	few	ASSPLEGQGTEAF
TRBJ2-4	TRBV2	few	ASRGDLQNIQY
TRBJ1-4	TRBV28	.	ATSARPGGREKLF
TRBJ1-4	TRBV12-3/TRBV12-4	.	ASTPTGGGKLF
TRBJ1-1	TRBV11-2	.	ASSPVPVPSTEAF
TRBJ2-4	TRBV10-2	few	ASATQTGTSGLQY
TRBJ1-1	TRBV5-6	.	ASSFRGVGTEAF
TRBJ2-3	TRBV24-1	.	ATSDLLQGTTGSTDTQY
TRBJ2-5	TRBV12-3/TRBV12-4	.	ASSLTGEIPQY
TRBJ2-7	TRBV28	.	ASSQTSGAGIYEQY
TRBJ1-6	TRBV9	few	ASSGHNSPLH
TRBJ1-2	TRBV4-2	.	ASSTTGTGEGYT
TRBJ2-3	TRBV11-1	.	ASSPRTEGLAGGPTPDTQY
TRBJ2-1	TRBV25-1	once	ASSDGSSYNGQF
TRBJ2-1	TRBV6-2/TRBV6-3	.	ASSYIRGALDNEQF
TRBJ1-5	TRBV12-3/TRBV12-4	.	ASSLGSDNQPQH
.	TRBV10-3	.	AIERAGFDDIQY
.	TRBV20-1	few	SVGWTSGVGETQY
TRBJ2-4	TRBV5-1	many	ASSFDRVLNIQY
TRBJ2-1	TRBV12-3/TRBV12-4	.	ASSSRTGLAPEQF
TRBJ1-2	TRBV5-4	.	ASSLDAGYDYT
TRBJ2-1	TRBV7-9	.	ASSLYPRTRNEQF
TRBJ2-3	TRBV15	few	ATSRAPSTDTQY
TRBJ2-5	TRBV10-3	.	AISEQGPGMARETQY
TRBJ1-2	TRBV5-1	few	ASSPDREFDGYT
TRBJ1-2	TRBV29-1	few	SVRFLGGGYT
TRBJ2-1	TRBV29-1	few	SEKGGGNEQF
TRBJ1-1	TRBV18	few	ASSPGNSQGTEAF
TRBJ2-7	TRBV2	.	ASKGLAGLYEQY
TRBJ2-1	TRBV5-1	.	ASSEPGVFEQF
TRBJ1-2	TRBV6-5	.	ASTGDNYGYT
TRBJ2-3	TRBV4-3	few	ASSREGGGGTDTQY
TRBJ2-1	TRBV7-2	.	ASSPDYTYNEQF
TRBJ2-6	TRBV4-3	.	ASSRIRTGGPSGANVRT
TRBJ1-6	TRBV27	.	ASSPDRGRQNSPLH
TRBJ2-1	TRBV5-6	few	ASSKQGLGPFGEQF
TRBJ2-3	TRBV4-1	.	ASSQESGTDTQY
TRBJ1-1	TRBV6-5	few	ASTPQGRTEAF
TRBJ2-3	TRBV12-3/TRBV12-4	.	ASSPFTVYGTDTQY
TRBJ2-3	TRBV29-1	many	SVSGWRERVGTDTQY
TRBJ2-3	TRBV7-8	.	ASSRTKLIAVDTDTQY
TRBJ2-1	TRBV20-1	few	SARIRVYNEQF
TRBJ1-4	TRBV28	.	ASSLLGAGEKLF
TRBJ1-2	TRBV29-1	few	SVGGTGRGYT
TRBJ1-6	TRBV6-6	.	ASTPRTGDSPLH